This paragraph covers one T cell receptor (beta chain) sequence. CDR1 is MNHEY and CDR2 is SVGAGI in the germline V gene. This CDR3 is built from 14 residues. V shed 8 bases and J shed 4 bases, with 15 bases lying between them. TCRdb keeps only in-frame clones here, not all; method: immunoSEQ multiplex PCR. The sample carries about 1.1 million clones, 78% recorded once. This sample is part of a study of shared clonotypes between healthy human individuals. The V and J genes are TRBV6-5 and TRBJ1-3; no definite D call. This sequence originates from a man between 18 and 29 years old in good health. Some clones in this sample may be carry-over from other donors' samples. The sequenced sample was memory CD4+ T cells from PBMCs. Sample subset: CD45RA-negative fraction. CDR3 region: CASSSAVGGNTIYF. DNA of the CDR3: TGTGCCAGCTCCTCGGCGGTAGGGGGAAACACCATATATTTT.